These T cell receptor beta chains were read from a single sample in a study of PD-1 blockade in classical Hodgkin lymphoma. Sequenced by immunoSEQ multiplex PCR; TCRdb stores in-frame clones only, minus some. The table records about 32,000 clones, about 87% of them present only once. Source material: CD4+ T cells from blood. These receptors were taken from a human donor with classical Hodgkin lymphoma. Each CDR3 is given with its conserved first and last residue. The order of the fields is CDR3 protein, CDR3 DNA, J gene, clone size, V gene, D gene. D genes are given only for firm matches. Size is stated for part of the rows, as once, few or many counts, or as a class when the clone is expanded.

CDR3aa: CSARASRTSFF
CDR3nt: TGCAGTGCTAGGGCCTCGCGGACGTCTTTCTTT
j_gene: TRBJ1-1
abundance: few
v_gene: TRBV20-1
d_gene: -

CDR3aa: CASSHGRGGLAGSLSHNEQFF
CDR3nt: TGTGCCAGCAGCCACGGGAGGGGTGGACTAGCGGGTAGTCTCTCCCACAATGAGCAGTTCTTC
j_gene: TRBJ2-1
abundance: -
v_gene: TRBV4-2
d_gene: TRBD2

CDR3aa: CASSGNTGELFF
CDR3nt: TGTGCCAGCAGCGGGAACACCGGGGAGCTGTTTTTT
j_gene: TRBJ2-2
abundance: few
v_gene: TRBV7-9
d_gene: -

CDR3aa: CASSLGRGTWGGYTF
CDR3nt: TGTGCCAGCAGTTTGGGTAGGGGGACCTGGGGTGGCTACACCTTC
j_gene: TRBJ1-2
abundance: -
v_gene: TRBV28
d_gene: -

CDR3aa: CASSESAGGTGIYNEQFF
CDR3nt: TGTGCCAGCAGTGAATCGGCGGGGGGGACAGGGATCTACAATGAGCAGTTCTTC
j_gene: TRBJ2-1
abundance: once
v_gene: TRBV6-4
d_gene: -

CDR3aa: CASSLEAGMNTEAFF
CDR3nt: TGCGCCAGCAGCTTGGAGGCAGGCATGAACACTGAAGCTTTCTTT
j_gene: TRBJ1-1
abundance: -
v_gene: TRBV5-1
d_gene: -

CDR3aa: CSARPTGELFF
CDR3nt: TGCAGTGCTAGGCCTACCGGGGAGCTGTTTTTT
j_gene: TRBJ2-2
abundance: -
v_gene: TRBV20-1
d_gene: -

CDR3aa: CASSFSSSTDTQYF
CDR3nt: TGTGCCAGCAGCTTCAGTTCTAGCACAGATACGCAGTATTTT
j_gene: TRBJ2-3
abundance: -
v_gene: TRBV7-3
d_gene: -

CDR3aa: CASGYYEQYF
CDR3nt: TGTGCCAGCGGCTACTACGAGCAGTACTTC
j_gene: TRBJ2-7
abundance: -
v_gene: TRBV25-1
d_gene: -

CDR3aa: CASSLGQGAGELFF
CDR3nt: TGTGCCAGCAGTCTTGGACAGGGCGCCGGGGAGCTGTTTTTT
j_gene: TRBJ2-2
abundance: -
v_gene: TRBV6-1
d_gene: TRBD1

CDR3aa: CASSSPARSPTDTQYF
CDR3nt: TGCGCCAGCAGCTCTCCTGCACGTTCTCCCACAGATACGCAGTATTTT
j_gene: TRBJ2-3
abundance: -
v_gene: TRBV5-1
d_gene: -

CDR3aa: CASSVGGTDTQYF
CDR3nt: TGTGCCAGCAGCGTCGGGGGGACAGATACGCAGTATTTT
j_gene: TRBJ2-3
abundance: -
v_gene: TRBV9
d_gene: TRBD2

CDR3aa: CASSSPTEANYGYTF
CDR3nt: TGTGCCAGCAGCAGCCCGACAGAAGCTAACTATGGCTACACCTTC
j_gene: TRBJ1-2
abundance: -
v_gene: TRBV5-4
d_gene: -

CDR3aa: CASSVESGLTTDTQYF
CDR3nt: TGTGCCAGCAGCGTAGAATCCGGACTCACCACAGATACGCAGTATTTT
j_gene: TRBJ2-3
abundance: -
v_gene: TRBV9
d_gene: -

CDR3aa: CASSVGTGEGYEQYF
CDR3nt: TGTGCCAGCAGCGTAGGCACAGGGGAGGGCTACGAGCAGTACTTC
j_gene: TRBJ2-7
abundance: -
v_gene: TRBV9
d_gene: -

CDR3aa: CASSLTADAGANVLTF
CDR3nt: TGTGCCAGCAGCTTAACGGCGGATGCTGGGGCCAACGTCCTGACTTTC
j_gene: TRBJ2-6
abundance: once
v_gene: TRBV7-3
d_gene: -

CDR3aa: CATSRTGTNTIYF
CDR3nt: TGTGCCACCAGCAGGACAGGGACGAACACCATATATTTT
j_gene: TRBJ1-3
abundance: -
v_gene: TRBV15
d_gene: TRBD1

CDR3aa: CASSRAGPQHF
CDR3nt: TGTGCCAGCAGTCGAGCGGGGCCCCAGCATTTT
j_gene: TRBJ1-5
abundance: -
v_gene: TRBV6-1
d_gene: -

CDR3aa: CASSGTSAHNEQFF
CDR3nt: TGTGCCAGCTCCGGGACTAGCGCTCACAATGAGCAGTTCTTC
j_gene: TRBJ2-1
abundance: -
v_gene: TRBV5-6
d_gene: TRBD2

CDR3aa: CASRGMNSPLHF
CDR3nt: TGTGCCAGCCGAGGGATGAATTCACCCCTCCACTTT
j_gene: TRBJ1-6
abundance: -
v_gene: TRBV2
d_gene: -

CDR3aa: CASSLGRAGGRESYNEQFF
CDR3nt: TGCGCCAGCAGCTTGGGGCGTGCTGGGGGAAGGGAATCCTACAATGAGCAGTTCTTC
j_gene: TRBJ2-1
abundance: -
v_gene: TRBV5-1
d_gene: -

CDR3aa: CASSLRRVGNTEAFF
CDR3nt: TGTGCCAGCAGTTTACGCAGGGTAGGGAACACTGAAGCTTTCTTT
j_gene: TRBJ1-1
abundance: once
v_gene: TRBV28
d_gene: -

CDR3aa: CASSTTSTDTQYF
CDR3nt: TGCGCCAGCAGCACAACTAGCACAGATACGCAGTATTTT
j_gene: TRBJ2-3
abundance: -
v_gene: TRBV5-1
d_gene: -

CDR3aa: CASSLASGREETQYF
CDR3nt: TGTGCCAGCAGCTTGGCTAGCGGGAGGGAAGAGACCCAGTACTTC
j_gene: TRBJ2-5
abundance: -
v_gene: TRBV5-4
d_gene: TRBD2

CDR3aa: CASRAGTEYGYTF
CDR3nt: TGTGCCAGCAGGGCGGGCACCGAATATGGCTACACCTTC
j_gene: TRBJ1-2
abundance: -
v_gene: TRBV28
d_gene: -

CDR3aa: CASSPPTATNEKLFF
CDR3nt: TGTGCCAGCAGTCCTCCGACAGCAACTAATGAAAAACTGTTTTTT
j_gene: TRBJ1-4
abundance: -
v_gene: TRBV28
d_gene: -

CDR3aa: CAIAEGGRGGDTQYF
CDR3nt: TGTGCCATCGCCGAAGGGGGACGCGGGGGAGATACGCAGTATTTT
j_gene: TRBJ2-3
abundance: once
v_gene: TRBV10-3
d_gene: -

CDR3aa: CASSLEAGNQPQHF
CDR3nt: TGCGCCAGCAGCTTGGAAGCGGGGAATCAGCCCCAGCATTTT
j_gene: TRBJ1-5
abundance: -
v_gene: TRBV5-1
d_gene: -

CDR3aa: CASTLPIGPQHF
CDR3nt: TGTGCCAGCACCTTGCCCATTGGGCCCCAGCATTTT
j_gene: TRBJ1-5
abundance: once
v_gene: TRBV28
d_gene: -

CDR3aa: CATSPRDGSSGNTIYF
CDR3nt: TGTGCCACCAGCCCACGAGACGGAAGCTCTGGAAACACCATATATTTT
j_gene: TRBJ1-3
abundance: -
v_gene: TRBV15
d_gene: -

CDR3aa: CASKSGESYSNQPQHF
CDR3nt: TGTGCCAGCAAGAGCGGGGAGTCTTATAGCAATCAGCCCCAGCATTTT
j_gene: TRBJ1-5
abundance: few
v_gene: TRBV2
d_gene: -

CDR3aa: CSVGRDTKDYGYTF
CDR3nt: TGCAGCGTTGGGAGAGACACGAAGGACTATGGCTACACCTTC
j_gene: TRBJ1-2
abundance: few
v_gene: TRBV29-1
d_gene: -

CDR3aa: CASSLAGAPYNEQFF
CDR3nt: TGTGCCAGCAGTCTTGCAGGGGCCCCCTACAATGAGCAGTTCTTC
j_gene: TRBJ2-1
abundance: -
v_gene: TRBV27
d_gene: -

CDR3aa: CASSVVGTSGSNEQFF
CDR3nt: TGTGCCAGCAGCGTAGTCGGGACTAGCGGGAGCAATGAGCAGTTCTTC
j_gene: TRBJ2-1
abundance: -
v_gene: TRBV9
d_gene: TRBD2

CDR3aa: CASSPGQSGELFF
CDR3nt: TGCGCCAGCAGCCCAGGACAGTCCGGGGAGCTGTTTTTT
j_gene: TRBJ2-2
abundance: -
v_gene: TRBV5-1
d_gene: -

CDR3aa: CASSPVEAGTGELFF
CDR3nt: TGTGCCAGCTCACCGGTCGAAGCGGGGACCGGGGAGCTGTTTTTT
j_gene: TRBJ2-2
abundance: -
v_gene: TRBV18
d_gene: TRBD2

CDR3aa: CASSQTRTSGRRNEQFF
CDR3nt: TGTGCCAGCAGCCAGACCCGGACTAGCGGGAGGAGGAATGAGCAGTTCTTC
j_gene: TRBJ2-1
abundance: once
v_gene: TRBV14
d_gene: TRBD2

CDR3aa: CASSSYRGHREKLFF
CDR3nt: TGTGCCAGCAGTAGCTACAGGGGGCACAGGGAAAAACTGTTTTTT
j_gene: TRBJ1-4
abundance: -
v_gene: TRBV2
d_gene: TRBD1

CDR3aa: CASSLDRNTIYF
CDR3nt: TGTGCCAGCAGCTTAGACAGAAACACCATATATTTT
j_gene: TRBJ1-3
abundance: -
v_gene: TRBV7-9
d_gene: -

CDR3aa: CASSERVTVAYEQYF
CDR3nt: TGTGCCAGCAGTGAAAGAGTGACCGTTGCCTACGAGCAGTACTTC
j_gene: TRBJ2-7
abundance: -
v_gene: TRBV2
d_gene: -

CDR3aa: CASSYSGDRGGQPQHF
CDR3nt: TGTGCCAGCAGTTACTCCGGGGACAGGGGAGGACAGCCCCAGCATTTT
j_gene: TRBJ1-5
abundance: -
v_gene: TRBV6-6
d_gene: TRBD1

CDR3aa: CASSPAQFQETQYF
CDR3nt: TGTGCCAGCAGCCCGGCGCAGTTTCAAGAGACCCAGTACTTC
j_gene: TRBJ2-5
abundance: -
v_gene: TRBV7-7
d_gene: -

CDR3aa: CASSELGGLAYETQYF
CDR3nt: TGTGCCAGCAGTGAATTAGGGGGACTAGCGTACGAGACCCAGTACTTC
j_gene: TRBJ2-5
abundance: -
v_gene: TRBV25-1
d_gene: TRBD2

CDR3aa: CASSFPVHSNQPQHF
CDR3nt: TGTGCCAGCAGCTTTCCAGTTCATAGCAATCAGCCCCAGCATTTT
j_gene: TRBJ1-5
abundance: -
v_gene: TRBV5-8
d_gene: -

CDR3aa: CASSPPGTVSGNTIYF
CDR3nt: TGCGCCAGCAGCCCCCCCGGGACGGTCTCTGGAAACACCATATATTTT
j_gene: TRBJ1-3
abundance: few
v_gene: TRBV4-1
d_gene: -

CDR3aa: CASSPIGQGNTEAFF
CDR3nt: TGTGCCAGCAGCCCGATAGGACAGGGAAACACTGAAGCTTTCTTT
j_gene: TRBJ1-1
abundance: -
v_gene: TRBV9
d_gene: TRBD1

CDR3aa: CASSPLGGARQVADTQYF
CDR3nt: TGTGCCAGCAGCCCCTTAGGGGGGGCGAGGCAGGTAGCAGATACGCAGTATTTT
j_gene: TRBJ2-3
abundance: -
v_gene: TRBV7-9
d_gene: -

CDR3aa: CGVRNYGYTF
CDR3nt: TGTGGGGTTCGCAACTATGGCTACACCTTC
j_gene: TRBJ1-2
abundance: -
v_gene: TRBV28
d_gene: -

CDR3aa: CASIPASGAYEQYF
CDR3nt: TGTGCCAGCATCCCCGCCAGCGGGGCCTACGAGCAGTACTTC
j_gene: TRBJ2-7
abundance: -
v_gene: TRBV28
d_gene: TRBD2

CDR3aa: CASSGRDSLSYEQYF
CDR3nt: TGTGCCAGCAGCGGACGGGACAGCCTCTCCTACGAGCAGTACTTC
j_gene: TRBJ2-7
abundance: -
v_gene: TRBV7-9
d_gene: TRBD1

CDR3aa: CASSIYQGTLGQQFF
CDR3nt: TGTGCCAGTAGTATCTACCAGGGTACCCTTGGGCAGCAGTTCTTC
j_gene: TRBJ2-1
abundance: -
v_gene: TRBV19
d_gene: -

CDR3aa: CASSRGGGEQFF
CDR3nt: TGTGCCAGCAGCCGAGGTGGAGGTGAGCAGTTCTTC
j_gene: TRBJ2-1
abundance: -
v_gene: TRBV6-5
d_gene: -